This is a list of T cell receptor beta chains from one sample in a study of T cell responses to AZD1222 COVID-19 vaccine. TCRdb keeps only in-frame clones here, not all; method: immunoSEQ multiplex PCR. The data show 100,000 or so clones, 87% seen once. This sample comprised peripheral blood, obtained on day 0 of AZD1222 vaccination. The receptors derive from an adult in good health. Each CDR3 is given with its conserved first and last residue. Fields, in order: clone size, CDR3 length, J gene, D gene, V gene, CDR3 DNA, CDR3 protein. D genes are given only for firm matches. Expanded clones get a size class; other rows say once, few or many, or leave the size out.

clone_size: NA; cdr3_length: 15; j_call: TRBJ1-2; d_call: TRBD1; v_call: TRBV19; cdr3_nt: TGTGCCAGTAGCGGGACAGCATTAGCTAACTATGGCTACACCTTC; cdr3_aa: CASSGTALANYGYTF
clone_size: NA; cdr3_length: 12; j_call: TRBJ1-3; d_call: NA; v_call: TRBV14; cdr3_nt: TGTGCCAGCAGCCAAGAAGTCGGCACCATATATTTT; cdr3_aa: CASSQEVGTIYF
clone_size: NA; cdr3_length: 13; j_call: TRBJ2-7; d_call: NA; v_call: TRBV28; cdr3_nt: TGTGCCAGCAGCCCCGGGACAAATTACGAGCAGTACTTC; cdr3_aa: CASSPGTNYEQYF
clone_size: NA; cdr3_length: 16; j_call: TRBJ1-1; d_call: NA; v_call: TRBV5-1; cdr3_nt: TGCGCCAGCAGTTTCATAGAGAGCAACATGAACACTGAAGCTTTCTTT; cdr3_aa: CASSFIESNMNTEAFF
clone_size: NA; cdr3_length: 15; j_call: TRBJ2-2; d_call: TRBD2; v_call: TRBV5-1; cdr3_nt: TGCGCCAGCAGCTTGACTAGCGTAAACACCGGGGAGCTGTTTTTT; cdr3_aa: CASSLTSVNTGELFF
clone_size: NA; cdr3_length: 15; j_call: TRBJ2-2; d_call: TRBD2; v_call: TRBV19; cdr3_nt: TGTGCCAGTAGAAGACTAGCGGGAGGGCCCGGGGAGCTGTTTTTT; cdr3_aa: CASRRLAGGPGELFF
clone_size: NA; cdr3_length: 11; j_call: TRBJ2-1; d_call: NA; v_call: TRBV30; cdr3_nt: TGTGCCTGGGGGTCCTACAATGAGCAGTTCTTC; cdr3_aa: CAWGSYNEQFF
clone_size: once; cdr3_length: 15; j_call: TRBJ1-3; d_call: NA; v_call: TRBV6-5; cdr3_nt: TGTGCCAGCACTGGGACTTCGAGCTCTGGAAACACCATATATTTT; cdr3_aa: CASTGTSSSGNTIYF
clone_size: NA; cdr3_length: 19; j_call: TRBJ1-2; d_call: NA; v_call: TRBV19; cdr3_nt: TGTGCCAGTAGTATCCGGTATTTGCCGCAAGGGACACCTAACTATGGCTACACCTTC; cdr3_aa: CASSIRYLPQGTPNYGYTF
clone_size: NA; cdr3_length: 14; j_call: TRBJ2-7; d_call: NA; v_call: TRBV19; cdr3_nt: TGTGCCAGTAGTGAGTCAGGGGCTTTTGTCGAGCAGTACTTC; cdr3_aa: CASSESGAFVEQYF
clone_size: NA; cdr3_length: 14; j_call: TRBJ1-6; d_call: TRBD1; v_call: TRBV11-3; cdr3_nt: TGTGCCAGCAGTCAGGGGGGAGCAGATTCACCCCTCCACTTT; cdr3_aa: CASSQGGADSPLHF
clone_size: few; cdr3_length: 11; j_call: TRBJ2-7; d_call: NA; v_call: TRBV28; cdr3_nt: TGTGCCAGCAGTTTAAAATACGAGCAGTACTTC; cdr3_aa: CASSLKYEQYF
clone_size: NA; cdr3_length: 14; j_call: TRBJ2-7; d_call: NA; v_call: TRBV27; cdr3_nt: TGTGCCAGCAGTCTATCACAGGGTTACCACGAGCAGTACTTC; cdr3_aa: CASSLSQGYHEQYF
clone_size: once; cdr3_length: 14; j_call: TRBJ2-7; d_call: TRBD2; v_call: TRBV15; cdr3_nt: TGTGCCACCAGTACGACTAGCGGGGGTTACGAGCAGTACTTC; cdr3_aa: CATSTTSGGYEQYF
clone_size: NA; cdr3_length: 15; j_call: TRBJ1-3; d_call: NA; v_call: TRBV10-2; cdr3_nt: TGCGCCAGCAGTGAGTTCGGCCACGCAGGAAACACCATATATTTT; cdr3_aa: CASSEFGHAGNTIYF
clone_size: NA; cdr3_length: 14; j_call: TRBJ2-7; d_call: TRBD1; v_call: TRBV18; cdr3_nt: TGTGCCAGCTCACCACGGACAGGGTCAGGCGAGCAGTACTTC; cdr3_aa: CASSPRTGSGEQYF
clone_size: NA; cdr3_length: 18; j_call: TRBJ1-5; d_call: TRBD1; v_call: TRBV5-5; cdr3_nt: TGTGCCAGCAGCTTGGGCCCCGGGACAGTTTATAGCAATCAGCCCCAGCATTTT; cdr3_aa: CASSLGPGTVYSNQPQHF
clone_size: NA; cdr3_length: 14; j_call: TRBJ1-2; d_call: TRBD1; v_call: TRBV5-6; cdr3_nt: TGTGCCAGCAGGAGACAGGGTTCTAACTATGGCTACACCTTC; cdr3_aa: CASRRQGSNYGYTF
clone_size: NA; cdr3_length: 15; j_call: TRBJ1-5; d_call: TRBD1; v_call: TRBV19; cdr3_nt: TGTGCCAGTAGCCCGGGACAGGGGGGATATCAGCCCCAGCATTTT; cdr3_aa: CASSPGQGGYQPQHF
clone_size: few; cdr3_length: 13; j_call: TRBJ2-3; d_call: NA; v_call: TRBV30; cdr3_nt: TGTGCCCGGACCCAGTCGGGGGCAGATACGCAGTATTTT; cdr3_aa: CARTQSGADTQYF
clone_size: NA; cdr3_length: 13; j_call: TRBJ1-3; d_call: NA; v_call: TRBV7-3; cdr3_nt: TGTGCCAGCAGTTCGAGTTCTGGAAACACCATATATTTT; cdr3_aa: CASSSSSGNTIYF
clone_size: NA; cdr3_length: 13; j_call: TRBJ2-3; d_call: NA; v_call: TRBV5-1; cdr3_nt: TGCGCCAGCAGCGGGGACACAGGAGATACGCAGTATTTT; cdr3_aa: CASSGDTGDTQYF
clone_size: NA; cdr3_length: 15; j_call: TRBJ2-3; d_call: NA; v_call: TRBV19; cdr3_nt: TGTGCCAGTTCCCCCAGCGCGAGGGTTACAGATACGCAGTATTTT; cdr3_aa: CASSPSARVTDTQYF
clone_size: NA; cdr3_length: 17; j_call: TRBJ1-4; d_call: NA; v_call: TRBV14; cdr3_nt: TGTGCCAGCAGCCGAGGCCCCCCAGGGGCAACTAATGAAAAACTGTTTTTT; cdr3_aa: CASSRGPPGATNEKLFF
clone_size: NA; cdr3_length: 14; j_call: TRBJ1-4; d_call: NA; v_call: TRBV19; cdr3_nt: TGTGCCAGTAGTATAACTGGGTGGGAAGGAAAACTGTTTTTT; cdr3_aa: CASSITGWEGKLFF
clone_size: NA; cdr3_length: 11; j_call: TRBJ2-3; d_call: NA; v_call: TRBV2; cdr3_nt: TGTGCCAGCTCGAGCACAGATACGCAGTATTTT; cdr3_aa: CASSSTDTQYF
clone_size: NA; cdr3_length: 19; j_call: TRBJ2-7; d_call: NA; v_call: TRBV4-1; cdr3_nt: TGCGCCAGCAGCCAAGATGTCTCGTTCGACAGATCAAGCTCCTACGAGCAGTACTTC; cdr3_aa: CASSQDVSFDRSSSYEQYF
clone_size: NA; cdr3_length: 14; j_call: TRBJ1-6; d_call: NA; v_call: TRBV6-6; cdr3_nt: TGTGCCAGCAGTTACTCGGAGACACATTCACCCCTCCACTTT; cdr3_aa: CASSYSETHSPLHF
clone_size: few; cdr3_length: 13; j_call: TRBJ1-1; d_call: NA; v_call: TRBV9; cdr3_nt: TGTGCCAGCAGTGTGACAGCGAACACTGAAGCTTTCTTT; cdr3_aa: CASSVTANTEAFF
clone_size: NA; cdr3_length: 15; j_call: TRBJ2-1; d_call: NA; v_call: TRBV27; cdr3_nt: TGTGCCAGCAGTCCCTGGACCCGTGGGGACAATGAGCAGTTCTTC; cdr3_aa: CASSPWTRGDNEQFF
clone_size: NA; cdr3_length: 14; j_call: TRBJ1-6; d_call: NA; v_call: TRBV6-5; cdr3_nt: TGTGCCAGCAGTTCCGGGGCTACTAATTCACCCCTCCACTTT; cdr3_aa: CASSSGATNSPLHF
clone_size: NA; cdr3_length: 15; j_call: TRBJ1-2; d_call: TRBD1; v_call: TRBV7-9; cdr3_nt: TGTGCCAGCAGCTTTCCGGGACAGGGTAACTATGGCTACACCTTC; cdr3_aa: CASSFPGQGNYGYTF
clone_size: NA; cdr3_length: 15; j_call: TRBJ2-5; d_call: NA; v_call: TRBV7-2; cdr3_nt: TGTGCCAGCAGCTTAAACCCGGCTGGGCAAGAGACCCAGTACTTC; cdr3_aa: CASSLNPAGQETQYF
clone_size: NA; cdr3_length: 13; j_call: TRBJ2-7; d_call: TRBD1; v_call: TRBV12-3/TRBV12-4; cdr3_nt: TGTGCCAGCAGACCTTGGACAGGGGGCGAGCAGTACTTC; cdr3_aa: CASRPWTGGEQYF
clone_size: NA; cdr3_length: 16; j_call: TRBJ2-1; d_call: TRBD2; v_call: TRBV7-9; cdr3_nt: TGTGCCAGCAGCTTAGCACGACTAGCGGGGAGGTTACCGCAGTTCTTC; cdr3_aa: CASSLARLAGRLPQFF
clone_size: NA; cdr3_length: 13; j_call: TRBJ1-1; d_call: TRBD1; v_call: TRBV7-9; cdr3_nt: TGTGCCAGCCAGGGACAGGGAGGGACTGAAGCTTTCTTT; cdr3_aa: CASQGQGGTEAFF
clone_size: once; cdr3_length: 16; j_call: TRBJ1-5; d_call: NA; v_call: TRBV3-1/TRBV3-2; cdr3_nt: TGTGCCAGCAGCCAAGGTCTCGGCGGTGCGGGACAGCCCCAGCATTTT; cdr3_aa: CASSQGLGGAGQPQHF
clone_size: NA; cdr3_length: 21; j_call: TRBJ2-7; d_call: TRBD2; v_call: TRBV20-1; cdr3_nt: TGCAGTGCTAGTCGGCACTACGGCTCCCTAGCGGGAGGGCCGAGCTCCTACGAGCAGTACTTC; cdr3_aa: CSASRHYGSLAGGPSSYEQYF
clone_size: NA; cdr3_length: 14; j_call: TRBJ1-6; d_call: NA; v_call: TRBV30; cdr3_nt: TGTGCCTGGAGTGTGCGAGGGGCTGAGGGCCCCCTCCACTTT; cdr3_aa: CAWSVRGAEGPLHF
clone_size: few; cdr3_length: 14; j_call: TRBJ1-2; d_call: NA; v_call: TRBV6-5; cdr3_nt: TGTGCCAGCAGCGGGGCCATGGGTGGCTATGGCTACACCTTC; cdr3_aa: CASSGAMGGYGYTF
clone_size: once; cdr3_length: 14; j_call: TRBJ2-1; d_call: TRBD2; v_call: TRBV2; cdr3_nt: TGTGCCAGCAGTGTGGAACTAGCGCTCAATGAGCAGTTCTTC; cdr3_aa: CASSVELALNEQFF
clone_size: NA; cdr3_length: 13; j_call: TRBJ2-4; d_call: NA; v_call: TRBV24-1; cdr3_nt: TGTGCCACCAGTGGGGTCATGGGAAACATTCAGTACTTC; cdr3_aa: CATSGVMGNIQYF
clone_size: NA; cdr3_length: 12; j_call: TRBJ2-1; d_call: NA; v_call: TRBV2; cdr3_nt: TGTGCCGCAGGCGGGGTTGTAAATGAGCAGTTCTTC; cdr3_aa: CAAGGVVNEQFF